This T cell receptor beta chain comes out of a study of T cell responses to AZD1222 COVID-19 vaccine. Whole-study findings and limits: Just a handful of AZD1222 recipients were seropositive at baseline. Reports say nearly half of spike-specific TCRs go after unmutated variant regions. Breadth and depth of Spike-specific TCRs rose after two AZD1222 doses.

The data were produced by immunoSEQ multiplex PCR, yet TCRdb's version contains in-frame clones alone and is incomplete. The sample lists some 150,000 clones, more than 85% occurring once. The CDR3 totals 14 residues. The ends were cut back, 0 bases at V and 3 bases at J, with 8 bases in the middle. Germline V gene sequence: CDR1 SEHNR, CDR2 FQNEAQ (reference sequence). Comments on this clone: Its target is not known.

This clonotype was sampled from an adult in good health. The material sequenced was peripheral blood, taken on day 0 of AZD1222 vaccination. The rearrangement joins TRBV7-9 to TRBJ1-2; D is unresolved. This CDR3 is CASSLAEADYGYTF. CDR3 coding DNA: TGTGCCAGCAGCTTAGCCGAGGCAGACTATGGCTACACCTTC.